This T cell receptor (beta chain) was captured by sequencing in a study of blood T cell repertoires in COVID-19. Study details: Researchers got acute and convalescent COVID-19 samples from the United States, Italy and Spain. Sample material is recorded as cDNA or gDNA derived from T cells, B-cell-depleted T cells, or PBMCs.

As handled by the study authors: Reference gene primer amplification in the assay estimated nucleated cell counts. Clones were read by immunoSEQ multiplex PCR, and TCRdb kept only the in-frame ones, dropping some. V, J and clone size are taken as reported in that table, and D and trimming were inferred from the DNA itself. The repertoire has over 130,000 clones, about nine tenths of them found once; the top ten carry around 2.3%. Those enrolled in Seattle joined during active infection and were followed longitudinally afterward. Germline CDR1 and CDR2: MGHDK and SYGVNS. V gave up 3 bases and J gave up 11 bases, with 16 bases separating them. There are 14 residues in the CDR3.

This chain uses TRBV25-1 with TRBJ1-4, with D maybe TRBD1 (5 bases). This clonotype was sampled from a human donor with COVID-19, enrolled during active disease. The donor label of this sample is uncertain. The specimen sequenced was peripheral blood. CDR3 DNA: TGTGCCAGCAGTGAGTTCAGGGATCCGGAGAAACTGTTTTTT. It codes for CASSEFRDPEKLFF.